This T cell receptor (beta chain) appears in the sequencing data of a study of spatial heterogeneity in lung cancer. A unique molecular identifier was attached to every TCR cDNA molecule. One entry per CDR3 protein results from TCRdb running MiXCR on the 5' RACE reads. The sample gives 30,000 to 45,000 distinct CDR3 sequences, 7.5% of which show up once; approximately 30% is in the top ten. V was clipped by 2 bases and J by 6 bases, with 11 bases between them. Germline V CDR1 and CDR2: ENHRY, SYGVKD. The CDR3 loop spans 14 amino acids. Documented time point: sample taken at primary tumor resection. From tumor, nontumor lung or frozen PBMC, whole RNA was taken unsorted for sequencing. The cohort: approximately 66 early-stage, untreated non-small cell lung cancer patients. This clonotype was picked up many times.

The source was PBMCs, collected at surgery. The rearrangement links TRBV10-3 to TRBJ2-4, with D perhaps TRBD1 (5 bases). The sequence was collected from a male donor with early-stage non-small cell lung cancer. The CDR3 region has the DNA TGTGCCATCAGTGAGGGTGACAGCACAAACATTCAGTACTTC. Translation: CAISEGDSTNIQYF.